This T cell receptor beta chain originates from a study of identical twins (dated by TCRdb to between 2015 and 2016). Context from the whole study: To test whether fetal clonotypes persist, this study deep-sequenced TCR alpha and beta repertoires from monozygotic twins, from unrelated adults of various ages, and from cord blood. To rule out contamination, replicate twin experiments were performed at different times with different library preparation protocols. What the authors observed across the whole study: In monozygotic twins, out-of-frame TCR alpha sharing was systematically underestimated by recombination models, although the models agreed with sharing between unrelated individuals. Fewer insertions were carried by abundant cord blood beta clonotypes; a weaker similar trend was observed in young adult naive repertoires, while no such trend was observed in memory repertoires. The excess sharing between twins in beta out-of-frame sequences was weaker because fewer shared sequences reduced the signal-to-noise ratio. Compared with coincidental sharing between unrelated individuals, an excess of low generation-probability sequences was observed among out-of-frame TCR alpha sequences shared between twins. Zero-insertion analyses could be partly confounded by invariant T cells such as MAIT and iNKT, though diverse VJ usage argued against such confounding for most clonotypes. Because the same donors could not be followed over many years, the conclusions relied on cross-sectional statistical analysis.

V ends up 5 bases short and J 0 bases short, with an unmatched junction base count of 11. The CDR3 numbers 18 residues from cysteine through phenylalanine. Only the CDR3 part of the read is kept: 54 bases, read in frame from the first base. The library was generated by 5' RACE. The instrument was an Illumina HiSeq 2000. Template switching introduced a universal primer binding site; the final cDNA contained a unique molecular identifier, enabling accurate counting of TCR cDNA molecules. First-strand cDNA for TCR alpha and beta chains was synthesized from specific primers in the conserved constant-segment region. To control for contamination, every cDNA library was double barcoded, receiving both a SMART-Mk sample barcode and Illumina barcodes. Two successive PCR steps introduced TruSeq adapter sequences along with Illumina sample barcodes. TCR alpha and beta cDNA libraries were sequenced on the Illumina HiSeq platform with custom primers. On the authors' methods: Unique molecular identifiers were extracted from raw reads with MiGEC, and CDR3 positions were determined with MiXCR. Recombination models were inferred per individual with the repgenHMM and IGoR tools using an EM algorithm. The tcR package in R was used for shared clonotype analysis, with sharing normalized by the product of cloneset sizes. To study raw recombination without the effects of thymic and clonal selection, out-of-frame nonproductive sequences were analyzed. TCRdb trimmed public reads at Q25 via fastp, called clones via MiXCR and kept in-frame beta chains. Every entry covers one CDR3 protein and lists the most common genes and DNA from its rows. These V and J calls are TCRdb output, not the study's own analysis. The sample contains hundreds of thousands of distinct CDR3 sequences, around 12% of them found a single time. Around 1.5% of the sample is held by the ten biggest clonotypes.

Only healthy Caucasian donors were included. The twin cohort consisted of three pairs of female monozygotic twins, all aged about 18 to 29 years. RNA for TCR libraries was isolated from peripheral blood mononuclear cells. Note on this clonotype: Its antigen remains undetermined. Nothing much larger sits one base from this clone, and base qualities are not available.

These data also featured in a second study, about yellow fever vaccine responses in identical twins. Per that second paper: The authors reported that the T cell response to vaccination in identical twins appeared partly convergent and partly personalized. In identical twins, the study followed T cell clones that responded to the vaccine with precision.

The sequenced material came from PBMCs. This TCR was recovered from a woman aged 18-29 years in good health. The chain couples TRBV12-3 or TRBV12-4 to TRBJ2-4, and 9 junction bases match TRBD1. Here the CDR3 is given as CASSDVPGQGLAKNIQYF. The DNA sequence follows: TGTGCCAGCAGTGACGTCCCGGGACAGGGACTAGCCAAAAACATTCAGTACTTC.